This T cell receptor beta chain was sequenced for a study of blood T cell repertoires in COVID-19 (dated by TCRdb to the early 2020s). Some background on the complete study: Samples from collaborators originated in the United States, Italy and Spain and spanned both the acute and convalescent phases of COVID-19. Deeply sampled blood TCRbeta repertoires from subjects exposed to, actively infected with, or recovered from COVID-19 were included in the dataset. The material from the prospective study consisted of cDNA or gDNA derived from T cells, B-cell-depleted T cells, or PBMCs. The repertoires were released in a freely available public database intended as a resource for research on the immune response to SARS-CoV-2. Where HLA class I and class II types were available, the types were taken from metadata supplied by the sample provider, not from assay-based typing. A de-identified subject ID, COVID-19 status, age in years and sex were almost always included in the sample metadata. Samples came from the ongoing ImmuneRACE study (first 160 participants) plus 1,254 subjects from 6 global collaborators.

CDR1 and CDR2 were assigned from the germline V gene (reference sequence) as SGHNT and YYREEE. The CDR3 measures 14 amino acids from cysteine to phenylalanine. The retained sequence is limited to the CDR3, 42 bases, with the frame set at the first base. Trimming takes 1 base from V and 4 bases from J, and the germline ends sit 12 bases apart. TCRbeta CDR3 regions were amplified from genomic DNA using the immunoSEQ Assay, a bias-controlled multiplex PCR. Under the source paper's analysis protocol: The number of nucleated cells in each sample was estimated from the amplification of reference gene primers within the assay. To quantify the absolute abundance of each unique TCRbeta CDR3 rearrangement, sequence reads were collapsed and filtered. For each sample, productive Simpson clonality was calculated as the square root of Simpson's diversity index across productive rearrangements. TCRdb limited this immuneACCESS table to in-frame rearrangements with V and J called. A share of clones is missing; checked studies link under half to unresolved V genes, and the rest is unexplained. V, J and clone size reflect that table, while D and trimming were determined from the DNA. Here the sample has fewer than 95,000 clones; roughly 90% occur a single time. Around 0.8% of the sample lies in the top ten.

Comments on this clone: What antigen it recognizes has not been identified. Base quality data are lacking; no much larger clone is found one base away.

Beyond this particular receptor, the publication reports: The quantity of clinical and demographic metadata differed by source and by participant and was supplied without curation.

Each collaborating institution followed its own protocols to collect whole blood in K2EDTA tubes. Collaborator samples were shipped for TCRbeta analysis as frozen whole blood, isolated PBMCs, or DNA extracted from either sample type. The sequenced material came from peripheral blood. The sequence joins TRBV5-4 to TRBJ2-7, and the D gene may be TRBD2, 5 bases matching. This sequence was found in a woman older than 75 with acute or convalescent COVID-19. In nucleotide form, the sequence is TGTGCCAGCAGCTTGAGAGGGAGAACTTACGAGCAGTACTTC. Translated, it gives CASSLRGRTYEQYF.